This entry lists 13 T cell receptor beta chains sequenced from one sample in a study of graft-versus-host responses after intestinal transplantation. Sequencing was performed with immunoSEQ multiplex PCR; in TCRdb, only in-frame clones are kept and a portion is missing. This sample has roughly 19,000 clones, with 65% to 85% found just once. Researchers processed graft tissue to release intraepithelial and lamina propria lymphocytes. The sequencing here drew on ileum tissue, taken approximately 3 weeks after intestinal transplant. These receptors all come from a human patient who received an intestinal transplant, so some T cells may come from the graft donor.

Sample share makes this clone large. V is TRBV9 and J is TRBJ2-7; 7 bases align to TRBD2. Looked up from germline, CDR1 is SGDLS and CDR2 is YYNGEE. The ends lost 3 bases at V and 1 base at J; junction bases unmatched: 1. CDR3 length equals 13 residues. This CDR3 is CASSGGGSYEQYF. The CDR3 DNA is TGTGCCAGCAGCGGGGGAGGGTCCTACGAGCAGTACTTC.

This clone was recorded a few times. The CDR3 nucleotides read TGTGCCAGCATCCTATATTCACCCCTCCACTTT. Translation: CASILYSPLHF. The V and J genes are TRBV9 and TRBJ1-6; D is undetermined. V was shortened by 6 bases and J by 8 bases, with 6 bases between the two germline ends. This CDR3 has 11 amino acids. CDR1 and CDR2 (germline): SGDLS, YYNGEE. The full variable domain, rest sourced from reference TRBV9 and TRBJ1-6, is DSGVTQTPKHLITATGQRVTLRCSPRSGDLSVYWYQQSLDQGLQFLIQYYNGEERAKGNILERFSAQQFPDLHSELNLSSLELGDSALYFCASILYSPLHFGNGTRLTVT.

The gene calls are TRBV7-9 and TRBJ2-2; a weak D match, TRBD2 (5 bases). Trimming left V 4 bases short and J 0 bases short, with 9 bases between. The germline CDR1 and CDR2 sequences are SEHNR and FQNEAQ (reference sequence). The CDR3 extends over 15 amino acids. CDR3 loop: CASSSDYSNTGELFF. For the CDR3, the DNA is TGTGCCAGCAGCTCAGACTATTCGAACACCGGGGAGCTGTTTTTT.

The genes are TRBV10-1 and TRBJ2-3; 8 bases line up with TRBD2. Germline V gene data show CDR1 as WNHNN and CDR2 as SYGVQD (reference sequence). The CDR3 covers 16 residues. The ends lost 0 bases at V and 7 bases at J; junction bases unmatched: 9. This CDR3 reads CASSESLAGHWNTQYF. As DNA, the CDR3 is TGCGCCAGCAGTGAGTCTTTAGCGGGGCATTGGAATACGCAGTATTTT.

The chain uses TRBV5-6 and TRBJ1-3; the D is unclear. The V end was cut by 3 bases, the J end by 0 bases, with 10 bases between. The CDR3 extends over 15 amino acids. Germline CDR1 reads SGHDT; CDR2 reads YYEEEE. CDR3 residues: CASSSRGLSGNTIYF. The CDR3 nucleotides read TGTGCCAGCAGCTCAAGAGGTCTCTCTGGAAACACCATATATTTT.

The CDR3 DNA sequence: TGTGCCAGCAGCAAAGACAGGGGGCATGAAAAACTGTTTTTT. This codes for CASSKDRGHEKLFF. This chain links TRBV13 with TRBJ1-4; TRBD1 aligns across 10 bases. This CDR3 spans 14 amino acids. V shed 5 bases and J 6 bases; nucleotides not matched to a gene: 3. Germline-derived CDR1 and CDR2 are PRHDT and FYEKMQ (reference sequence). Filled out from reference TRBV13 and TRBJ1-4, the complete variable domain reads AAGVIQSPRHLIKEKRETATLKCYPIPRHDTVYWYQQGPGQDPQFLISFYEKMQSDKGSIPDRFSAQQFSDYHSELNMSSLELGDSALYFCASSKDRGHEKLFFGSGTQLSVL.

V usage is TRBV7-2 and J usage is TRBJ2-3; D perhaps matches TRBD1 (6 bases). Between the trimmed V and J ends, which lost 2 bases and 1 base, there was a span of 19 bases. Germline assignment: CDR1 SGHTA and CDR2 FQGNSA. The CDR3 extends over 18 amino acids. CDR3 sequence (DNA): TGTGCCAGCAGCTTATCAGGCCACAAGGGACATCGCACAGATACGCAGTATTTT. Its protein product is CASSLSGHKGHRTDTQYF.

V usage is TRBV19 and J usage is TRBJ2-4; 8 positions agree with TRBD2. The junction had 10 bases not matched to a gene; V was cut back by 3 bases and J by 3 bases. CDR1 LNHDA and CDR2 SQIVND come from the germline V gene (reference sequence). The CDR3 extends over 17 amino acids. The DNA of the CDR3 is TGTGCCAGTAGTATCGTCTGGCGGGAGGTGGTCAAAAACATTCAGTACTTC. Its protein product is CASSIVWREVVKNIQYF. Looking up the rest from reference TRBV19 and TRBJ2-4 gives the full variable domain: DGGITQSPKYLFRKEGQNVTLSCEQNLNHDAMYWYRQDPGQGLRLIYYSQIVNDFQKGDIAEGYSVSREKKESFPLTVTSAQKNPTAFYLCASSIVWREVVKNIQYFGAGTRLSVL.

The sample holds a few counts of this clone. The genes are TRBV10-1 and TRBJ2-1; D is perhaps TRBD1 (6 bases). The CDR3 loop spans 14 amino acids. CDR1 is WNHNN, CDR2 SYGVQD, per germline (reference sequence). V lost 6 bases and J lost 8, with 17 bases in between. CDR3 DNA sequence: TGCGCCAGCAGGAATTACAGGGATTACCATGAGCAGTTCTTC. Residues: CASRNYRDYHEQFF.

CDR3: CASSKTRNQPQHF. In DNA, the CDR3 is TGTGCCAGCAGCAAGACAAGAAATCAGCCCCAGCATTTT. This chain joins TRBV5-6 and TRBJ1-5, with D unresolved. The germline V and J ends were trimmed by 4 bases and 4 bases, with 9 bases remaining between them. The CDR3 is 13 amino acids. Germline CDR1 SGHDT, CDR2 YYEEEE.

The chain is built from TRBV27 and TRBJ1-5, with D possibly TRBD1 on 5 matching bases. Germline V lookup: CDR1 MNHEY, CDR2 SMNVEV (reference sequence). The germline V and J ends were trimmed by 2 bases and 3 bases, with 5 bases remaining between them. CDR3 length equals 13 residues. In nucleotides, the CDR3 is TGTGCCAGCAGTTTAGGGGCCAATCAGCCCCAGCATTTT. This gives the protein CASSLGANQPQHF.

The sample holds one count of this clone. This sequence joins TRBV7-9 and TRBJ1-1; maybe TRBD1 (6 bases). Germline assignment: CDR1 SEHNR and CDR2 FQNEAQ (reference sequence). Trimming pared 1 base from V and 3 bases from J, leaving 18 bases between. The CDR3 is made up of 17 amino acids. The CDR3, as DNA: TGTGCCAGCAGCTTAGGTGGGACACAATACGGGGACACTGAAGCTTTCTTT. Encoded protein: CASSLGGTQYGDTEAFF.

This chain uses TRBV27 with TRBJ2-3, with TRBD2 matching 9 bases. CDR1 and CDR2 (germline): MNHEY, SMNVEV (reference sequence). After removal of 6 bases from V and 5 bases from J, the junction contained 6 bases not matched to a gene. There are 14 residues in the CDR3. In nucleotides, the CDR3 is TGTGCCAGCAGAATAGCGGGGGTAAAAGATACGCAGTATTTT. It is translated as CASRIAGVKDTQYF.